This T cell receptor (beta chain) is drawn from a study of T-cell reconstitution after alpha-beta-depleted transplantation in children. Unique molecular identifiers were used in preparing the TCRbeta library. From the PCR reads, TCRdb called clonotypes with MiXCR, one entry per CDR3 protein. The sample lists about 420,000 distinct CDR3 sequences, around 15% occurring once. Overall study findings and caveats: As was reported, about two months after transplant, alpha-beta T cells came from several hundred expanded graft clones. A year had passed since transplant, and T-cell counts and diversity by then came mostly from newly produced T cells.

Comments on this clonotype: Antigen unknown.

This CDR3 comprises 15 residues. The ends were cut back, 0 bases at V and 1 base at J, with 9 bases in the middle. Germline V gives CDR1 LNHNV, CDR2 YYDKDF (reference sequence). This specimen was PBMCs, mostly from graft donor cells, taken 360 days after TCRalphabeta/CD19-depleted stem cell transplant. The clonotype comes from a boy under two years old who had a stem cell transplant for Wiskott-Aldrich syndrome, so the T cells may come from the graft donor. This chain uses TRBV15 with TRBJ1-1; D is uncertain. CDR3 sequence (DNA): TGTGCCACCAGCAGAGAGTATTCGAAGAACACTGAAGCTTTCTTT. Translation gives CATSREYSKNTEAFF.